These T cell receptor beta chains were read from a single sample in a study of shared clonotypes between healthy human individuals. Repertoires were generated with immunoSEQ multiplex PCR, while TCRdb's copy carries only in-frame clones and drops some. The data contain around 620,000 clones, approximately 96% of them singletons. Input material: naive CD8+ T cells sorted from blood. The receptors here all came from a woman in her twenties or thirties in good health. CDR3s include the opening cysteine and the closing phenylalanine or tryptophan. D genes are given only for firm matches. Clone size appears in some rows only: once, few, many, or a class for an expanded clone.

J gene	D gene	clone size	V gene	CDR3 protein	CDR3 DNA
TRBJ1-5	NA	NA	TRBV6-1	CASSVFRGPSNQPQHF	TGTGCCAGCAGTGTTTTTCGGGGGCCTAGCAATCAGCCCCAGCATTTT
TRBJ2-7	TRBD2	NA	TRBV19	CASSPTSGTNSYEQYF	TGTGCCAGTAGTCCGACTAGCGGAACGAACTCCTACGAGCAGTACTTC
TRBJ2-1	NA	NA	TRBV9	CASSVGTASYNEQFF	TGTGCCAGCAGCGTAGGGACAGCGTCCTACAATGAGCAGTTCTTC
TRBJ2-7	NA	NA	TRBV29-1	CSVTRTDLPGQYF	TGCAGCGTCACCCGGACAGACCTCCCGGGGCAGTACTTC
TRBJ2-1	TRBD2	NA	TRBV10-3	CAISESAASGDHNEQFF	TGTGCCATCAGTGAGTCAGCCGCTAGCGGAGACCACAATGAGCAGTTCTTC
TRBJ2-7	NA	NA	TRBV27	CASSLDTSYEQYF	TGTGCCAGCAGTTTGGACACCTCATACGAGCAGTACTTC
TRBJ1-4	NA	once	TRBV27	CASSLLGEDEKLFF	TGTGCCAGCAGTTTACTGGGGGAGGATGAAAAACTGTTTTTT
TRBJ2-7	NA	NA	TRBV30	CAWSVGAGSYEQYF	TGTGCCTGGAGTGTAGGGGCAGGCTCCTACGAGCAGTACTTC
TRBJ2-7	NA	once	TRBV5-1	CASSLAYGAYEQYF	TGCGCCAGCAGCTTGGCCTACGGAGCCTACGAGCAGTACTTC
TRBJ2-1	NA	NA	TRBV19	CASKDGSSYNEQFF	TGTGCCAGTAAGGACGGGAGCTCCTACAATGAGCAGTTCTTC
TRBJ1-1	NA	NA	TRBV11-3	CASSLDPNTEAFF	TGTGCCAGCAGTCTAGACCCGAACACTGAAGCTTTCTTT
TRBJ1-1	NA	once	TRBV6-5	CASSYSPGDTEAFF	TGTGCCAGCAGTTACTCCCCAGGGGACACTGAAGCTTTCTTT
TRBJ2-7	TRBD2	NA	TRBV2	CASIWTSSYEQYF	TGTGCCAGCATTTGGACTAGCTCCTACGAGCAGTACTTC
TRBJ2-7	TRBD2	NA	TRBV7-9	CASSPRLAGGYEQYF	TGTGCCAGCAGCCCCAGACTAGCGGGAGGTTACGAGCAGTACTTC
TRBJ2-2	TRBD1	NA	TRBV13	CASSRTQGGTGELFF	TGTGCCAGCAGCCGAACACAGGGGGGCACCGGGGAGCTGTTTTTT
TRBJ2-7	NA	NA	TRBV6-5	CASSWTATGEQYF	TGTGCCAGCAGCTGGACAGCGACGGGGGAGCAGTACTTC
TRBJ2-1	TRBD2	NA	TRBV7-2	CASSPSSSGSTEQFF	TGTGCCAGCAGCCCTTCCTCTAGCGGGAGCACTGAGCAGTTCTTC
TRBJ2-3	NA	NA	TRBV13	CASSSQRNTQYF	TGTGCCAGCAGCTCCCAGAGAAATACGCAGTATTTT
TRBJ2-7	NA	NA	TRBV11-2	CASSLVARYEQYF	TGTGCCAGCAGCTTAGTGGCCCGTTACGAGCAGTACTTC
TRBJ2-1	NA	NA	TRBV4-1	CASSQGAFNNEQFF	TGCGCCAGCAGCCAGGGCGCCTTCAACAATGAGCAGTTCTTC
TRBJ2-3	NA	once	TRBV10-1	CASRYEGGDTDTQYF	TGCGCCAGCAGATACGAAGGCGGTGACACAGATACGCAGTATTTT
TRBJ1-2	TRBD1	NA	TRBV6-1	CASWAGQGQSYTF	TGTGCCAGCTGGGCGGGACAGGGGCAAAGCTACACCTTC
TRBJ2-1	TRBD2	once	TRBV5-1	CASSPFGDLAGGSEQFF	TGCGCCAGCAGCCCCTTCGGGGATTTAGCGGGAGGTTCCGAGCAGTTCTTC
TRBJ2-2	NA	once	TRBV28	CASSRRNTGELFF	TGTGCCAGCAGTCGACGGAATACCGGGGAGCTGTTTTTT
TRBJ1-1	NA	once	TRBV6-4	CASSDSAGTEAFF	TGTGCCAGCAGTGACAGCGCGGGCACTGAAGCTTTCTTT
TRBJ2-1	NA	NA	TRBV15	CATSREPLYNEQFF	TGTGCCACCAGCAGAGAGCCCCTCTACAATGAGCAGTTCTTC
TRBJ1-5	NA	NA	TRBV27	CASSFPNQPQHF	TGTGCCAGCAGTTTCCCAAATCAGCCCCAGCATTTT
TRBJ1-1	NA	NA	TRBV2	CASSVAGNTEAFF	TGTGCCAGCAGTGTTGCGGGAAACACTGAAGCTTTCTTT
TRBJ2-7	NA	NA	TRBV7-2	CASSFGSVLYEQYF	TGTGCCAGCAGTTTCGGGAGCGTTTTATACGAGCAGTACTTC
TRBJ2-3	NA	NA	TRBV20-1	CSARNTDTQYF	TGCAGTGCTAGAAACACAGATACGCAGTATTTT
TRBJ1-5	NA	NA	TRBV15	CATSRARLSNQPQHF	TGTGCCACCAGCAGAGCCCGATTGAGCAATCAGCCCCAGCATTTT
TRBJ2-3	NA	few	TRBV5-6	CASSFTDTQYF	TGTGCCAGCAGCTTCACAGATACGCAGTATTTT
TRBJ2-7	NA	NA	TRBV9	CASSGTDSSYEQYF	TGTGCCAGCAGCGGGACGGACAGCTCCTACGAGCAGTACTTC
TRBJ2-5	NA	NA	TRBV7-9	CASSLITGQNQETQYF	TGTGCCAGCAGCTTAATTACCGGACAGAACCAAGAGACCCAGTACTTC
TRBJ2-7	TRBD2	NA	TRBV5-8	CASSFPRTSDEQYF	TGTGCCAGCAGCTTTCCCCGGACTAGCGACGAGCAGTACTTC
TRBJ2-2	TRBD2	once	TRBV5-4	CASSGGLAGAAGELFF	TGTGCCAGCAGCGGAGGACTAGCGGGGGCGGCCGGGGAGCTGTTTTTT
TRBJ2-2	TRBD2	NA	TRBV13	CASSFLAGNTGELFF	TGTGCCAGCAGCTTTCTAGCGGGGAACACCGGGGAGCTGTTTTTT
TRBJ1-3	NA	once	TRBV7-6	CASSSTGRNTIYF	TGTGCCAGCAGCTCGACGGGGAGGAACACCATATATTTT
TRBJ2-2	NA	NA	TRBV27	CASSQGYTGELFF	TGTGCCAGCAGCCAGGGGTACACCGGGGAGCTGTTTTTT
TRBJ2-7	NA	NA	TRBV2	CASLDSTYEQYF	TGTGCCAGCCTGGACTCCACCTACGAGCAGTACTTC
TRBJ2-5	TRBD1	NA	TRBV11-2	CASSPGQGARKSSETQYF	TGTGCCAGCAGCCCGGGACAGGGGGCGCGAAAGTCGTCAGAGACCCAGTACTTC
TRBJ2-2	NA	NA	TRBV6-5	CASSYSSGRNTGELFF	TGTGCCAGCAGTTACTCCTCCGGGCGTAACACCGGGGAGCTGTTTTTT
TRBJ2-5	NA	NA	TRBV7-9	CASSQLVGETQYF	TGTGCCAGCAGCCAACTAGTTGGCGAGACCCAGTACTTC
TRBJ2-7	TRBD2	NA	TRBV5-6	CASSASRSLAERNSYEQYF	TGTGCCAGCAGCGCGAGCAGGAGTCTAGCGGAGCGAAACTCCTACGAGCAGTACTTC
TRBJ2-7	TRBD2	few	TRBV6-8	CASSFLPGLAGGFGEQYF	TGTGCCAGCAGTTTCCTCCCGGGACTAGCGGGAGGATTTGGCGAGCAGTACTTC
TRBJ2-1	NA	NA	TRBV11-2	CASSLDDGALEQFF	TGTGCCAGCAGCTTAGATGACGGAGCTCTTGAGCAGTTCTTC
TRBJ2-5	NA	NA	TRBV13	CASSRRRGEETQYF	TGTGCCAGCAGCAGGCGGAGGGGAGAAGAGACCCAGTACTTC
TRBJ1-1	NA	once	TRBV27	CASSSLGTSGWDTEAFF	TGTGCCAGCAGCAGTCTCGGGACATCAGGGTGGGATACTGAAGCTTTCTTT
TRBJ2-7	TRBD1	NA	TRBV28	CASSPLGDRSYEQYF	TGTGCCAGCAGCCCGTTGGGGGACAGGTCCTACGAGCAGTACTTC
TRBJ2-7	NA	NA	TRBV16	CASSLSRSSYEQYF	TGTGCCAGCAGCCTATCTAGGAGTTCCTACGAGCAGTACTTC
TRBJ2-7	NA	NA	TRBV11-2	CASSPGAGSYEQYF	TGTGCCAGCAGCCCCGGAGCAGGGTCCTACGAGCAGTACTTC